The 12 T cell receptor beta chains listed next were all sequenced from one sample in a study of brain T cells in children with intractable seizures (dated by TCRdb to the early 2020s). Sample time point, as interpreted from the label and publication: resected brain tissue, or blood drawn just prior to surgery. The protocol used for the library was the immunoSEQ multiplex PCR assay. In its TCRdb copy, this immuneACCESS table keeps in-frame sequences only and misses some clones. Where compared with another copy, unresolved V genes explain less than half of these, and the others have no known cause. The sample includes around 100,000 clones, with around 94% observed a single time. Of the sample, 3.8% is held by the ten largest clones. The sample here was peripheral blood, taken at surgery. The receptors stem from a boy younger than two with hemimegalencephaly and intractable seizures.

This clone was observed once. This chain links TRBV9 with TRBJ2-1, with 11 bases matching TRBD2. V lost 0 bases to trimming and J lost 8 bases; unmatched junction nucleotides: 1. The CDR3 runs 14 residues. In germline, CDR1 is SGDLS, CDR2 YYNGEE. CDR3 DNA: TGTGCCAGCAGCGTAGAGGGACTAGCGGATGAGCAGTTCTTC. As protein: CASSVEGLADEQFF.

The gene calls are TRBV6-5 and TRBJ2-3, with 8 bases matching TRBD1. With V trimmed by 8 bases and J by 3 bases, 7 bases remained unmatched. The germline V gene has CDR1 MNHEY and CDR2 SVGAGI. The CDR3 runs 14 residues. The CDR3 loop reads CASCAGGGTDTQYF. As DNA, the CDR3 is TGTGCCAGCTGCGCAGGGGGCGGAACAGATACGCAGTATTTT.

In regard to this clone: The junction does not match germline at one end; this may be a read error. V gene TRBV27 combines with J gene TRBJ1-1, with D unclear. This CDR3 region has 13 residues. Germline V gene sequence: CDR1 MNHEY, CDR2 SMNVEV (reference sequence). The CDR3 spells CASRPILKTEAFF. DNA of the CDR3: TGTGCCAGCAGACCAATTTTGAAGACTGAAGCTTTCTTT.

V and J are TRBV6-2 or TRBV6-3 and TRBJ1-1, with a weak D call TRBD1 (5 bases). The CDR3 has 14 amino acids. Per germline, CDR1 MNHEY and CDR2 SVGEGT. V lost 3 bases to trimming and J lost 3 bases, with 11 bases between them. The CDR3 sequence: CASSYGGRDTEAFF. CDR3 sequence (DNA): TGTGCCAGCAGTTATGGGGGGAGGGACACTGAAGCTTTCTTT.

This clone appeared a single time. The V gene is TRBV4-1, the J gene TRBJ2-1, with no clear D. CDR3 length: 16 residues. Trimming took 8 bases from V and 1 from J, leaving 18 bases between them. Germline V gene data show CDR1 as MGHRA and CDR2 as YSYEKL. This CDR3 is CASDALGSSSYNEQFF. As DNA, the CDR3 is TGCGCCAGCGACGCGCTAGGTAGCTCGTCCTACAATGAGCAGTTCTTC.

This chain connects TRBV5-1 to TRBJ1-1; 7 positions match TRBD1. The CDR3 has 14 amino acids. V dropped 1 base and J dropped 1; count of bases not matched to a gene: 1. Germline values: CDR1 SGHRS, CDR2 YFSETQ. CDR3 bases: TGCGCCAGCAGCTTGAACAGGGGGAACACTGAAGCTTTCTTT. Translated, it gives CASSLNRGNTEAFF.

The sample holds a few counts of this clone. The chain employs TRBV18 and TRBJ1-5; 8 bases agree with TRBD1. The length of the CDR3 is 15 residues. Trimming cost V 4 bases and J 5 bases; bases outside gene matches: 7. Per the germline V gene, CDR1 is KGHSH and CDR2 is LQKENI. The CDR3 DNA sequence: TGTGCCAGCTCACGCCTCCAGGGGGCACATCAGCCCCAGCATTTT. It encodes CASSRLQGAHQPQHF.

V is TRBV18 and J is TRBJ1-1; TRBD1 might be the D (5 bases). V lost 3 bases and J 0 bases, leaving 17 bases between the germline ends. The germline V gene has CDR1 KGHSH and CDR2 LQKENI. The length of the CDR3 is 17 residues. The CDR3 nucleotides read TGTGCCAGCTCACCCTTACCCCCACAGGCGATGAACACTGAAGCTTTCTTT. This codes for CASSPLPPQAMNTEAFF.

V gene TRBV5-1 combines with J gene TRBJ1-1; 9 bases are shared with TRBD1. V was pared by 2 bases and J by 3 bases, with 11 bases of the junction left unmatched. The CDR3 consists of 17 residues. Germline values: CDR1 SGHRS, CDR2 YFSETQ. CDR3 coding DNA: TGCGCCAGCAGCTTTAGCGGGACAGGGTTTGAGGACACTGAAGCTTTCTTT. This codes for CASSFSGTGFEDTEAFF.

V and J are TRBV6-5 and TRBJ1-1, with D unresolved. V was cut by 2 bases and J by 5 bases, with 3 bases left in between. The CDR3 length is 11 residues. Germline V gene data show CDR1 as MNHEY and CDR2 as SVGAGI. In nucleotides, the CDR3 is TGTGCCAGCAGTTACGGGACTGAAGCTTTCTTT. This codes for CASSYGTEAFF.

This sequence joins TRBV6-6 and TRBJ2-3; 12 positions match TRBD2. Per the germline V gene, CDR1 is MNHNY and CDR2 is SVGAGI (reference sequence). This CDR3 comprises 16 residues. Losses at the gene ends were 7 bases for V and 4 bases for J; bases not matched to a gene: 9. This CDR3 is CASTGRLAGVADTQYF. For the CDR3, the DNA is TGTGCCAGCACCGGTAGACTAGCGGGAGTTGCAGATACGCAGTATTTT.

This sequence joins TRBV18 and TRBJ2-7, with 8 bases that match TRBD1. The CDR3 extends over 12 amino acids. Germline V gives CDR1 KGHSH, CDR2 LQKENI. With 8 bases clipped from V and 5 bases from J, the junction kept 5 bases outside the gene matches. The CDR3 DNA follows: TGTGCCAGCGGACAGGGTAGTGACGAGCAGTACTTC. The encoded protein is CASGQGSDEQYF.